Shown below are 29 T cell receptor beta chains from a single sample sequenced in a study of cytomegalovirus exposure and HLA in healthy donors (dated by TCRdb to 2017 to 2019). Library construction relied on the immunoSEQ multiplex PCR assay. For the multiplex PCR, a mixture combining 60 forward primers for TCR Vbeta segments and 13 reverse primers for TCR Jbeta segments was used. Not all clones reach the TCRdb copy of this immuneACCESS table, which keeps in-frame sequences only. Checked studies attribute under half of the gap to unresolved V genes and leave the rest unexplained. A total of approximately 110,000 clones appear in this sample, roughly 80% of them only once. Of the sample, about 8.3% falls within the top ten clones. The source material was PBMCs. The receptors derive from a woman between 35 and 50 years old in good health and CMV-seropositive.

The J gene is TRBJ1-2, the V gene TRBV4-2; tentative D call: TRBD1 (6 bases). Trimming shortened V by 0 bases and J by 4 bases, and 12 bases separated the two germline ends. The CDR3 has 15 amino acids. Germline V lookup: CDR1 LGHNA, CDR2 YNFKEQ. Here the CDR3 reads CASSQDVTGIYGYTF. The CDR3 coding sequence is TGTGCCAGCAGCCAAGACGTGACAGGAATCTATGGCTACACCTTC.

Here the CDR3 reads CASSIRTGGDYEQYF. The CDR3 nucleotides read TGTGCCAGCAGCATCCGGACAGGGGGCGACTACGAGCAGTACTTC. The V and J genes are TRBV7-2 and TRBJ2-7; 11 positions match TRBD1. The CDR3 covers 15 residues. The junction had 6 bases not matched to a gene; V was cut back by 5 bases and J by 3 bases. Germline V gives CDR1 SGHTA, CDR2 FQGNSA.

The rearrangement joins TRBV13 to TRBJ2-1; D possibly corresponds to TRBD1 (6 bases). The germline V and J ends were trimmed by 2 bases and 7 bases, with 18 bases remaining between them. The germline gives CDR1 PRHDT, CDR2 FYEKMQ (reference sequence). The CDR3 totals 16 residues. The CDR3 sequence is CASSLRGGQGGNEQFF. CDR3 DNA: TGTGCCAGCAGCTTAAGAGGTGGCCAAGGGGGAAATGAGCAGTTCTTC.

There are a few counts of this clone. This chain uses TRBV18 with TRBJ1-2; the match to TRBD1 covers 10 bases. Germline values: CDR1 KGHSH, CDR2 LQKENI. Trimming cost V 6 bases and J 4 bases; bases outside gene matches: 14. The CDR3 loop spans 17 amino acids. The CDR3 spells CASSGTGTGDPSYGYTF. In nucleotides, the CDR3 is TGTGCCAGCTCTGGCACCGGGACAGGGGACCCCTCCTATGGCTACACCTTC. The whole variable domain, filled in from reference TRBV18 and TRBJ1-2, reads NAGVMQNPRHLVRRRGQEARLRCSPMKGHSHVYWYRQLPEEGLKFMVYLQKENIIDESGMPKERFSAEFPKEGPSILRIQQVVRGDSAAYFCASSGTGTGDPSYGYTFGSGTRLTVV.

The chain couples TRBV5-1 to TRBJ2-1; TRBD2 might be the D (5 bases). CDR3 length: 12 amino acids. Trimming cost V 3 bases and J 10 bases, with 11 bases left between them. Per the germline V gene, CDR1 is SGHRS and CDR2 is YFSETQ. CDR3 amino acids: CASSYHAGEQFF. The DNA of the CDR3 is TGCGCCAGCAGCTACCACGCGGGCGAGCAGTTCTTC.

This clone was counted between two and nine times. The chain employs TRBV9 and TRBJ2-1; 7 bases line up with TRBD2. Trimming at V came to 4 bases and at J to 12 bases, leaving 16 bases not matched to a gene. The CDR3 sequence is 15 residues long. CDR1 and CDR2 (germline): SGDLS, YYNGEE. The CDR3 is CASSPTSVGGDLQFF. The CDR3 DNA sequence: TGTGCCAGCAGCCCTACTAGCGTGGGGGGGGACCTGCAGTTCTTC.

Worth noting for this clone: Its ends do not fully match the called genes, so a read error is possible. CDR3: CSSSPSPAPGRDTQYF. DNA of the CDR3: TGTTCCAGCAGCCCCTCCCCAGCGCCAGGGCGAGATACGCAGTATTTT. The V call is TRBV7-9, the J call TRBJ2-3; weak D call: TRBD1 (5 bases). Germline V gene lookup returns CDR1 SEHNR and CDR2 FQNEAQ (reference sequence). The CDR3 extends over 16 amino acids.

This chain connects TRBV5-1 to TRBJ1-2; no definite D call. Trimming shortened V by 4 bases and J by 5 bases, and 15 bases separated the two germline ends. Germline CDR1 and CDR2: SGHRS and YFSETQ. The CDR3 covers 14 residues. CDR3 region: CASSPPESSYGYTF. The CDR3 bases are TGCGCCAGCAGCCCTCCTGAGAGTAGTTATGGCTACACCTTC.

This clone was seen just once. The chain links TRBV7-9 to TRBJ2-6, with TRBD1 matching 8 bases. From germline, CDR1 is SEHNR and CDR2 FQNEAQ (reference sequence). The CDR3 is 18 amino acids. Trimming at V came to 1 base and at J to 4 bases, leaving 9 bases not matched to a gene. The DNA of the CDR3 is TGTGCCAGCAGCTTAGGAAACTACAGGGGGACGGGGGCCAACGTCCTGACTTTC. It codes for CASSLGNYRGTGANVLTF.

This clone was counted a single time. The chain links TRBV10-3 to TRBJ1-2; TRBD1 is a possible D gene (6 bases). Trimming cost V 3 bases and J 6 bases, with 8 bases left between them. CDR1 and CDR2 (germline): ENHRY, SYGVKD. CDR3 length equals 12 residues. CDR3 residues: CAISEGGNGYTF. The CDR3 DNA is TGTGCCATCAGTGAAGGGGGTAATGGCTACACCTTC.

The chain couples TRBV4-2 to TRBJ2-7; TRBD2 aligns across 11 bases. Germline CDR1 and CDR2: LGHNA and YNFKEQ. The CDR3 covers 16 residues. J gave up 4 bases and V 0 bases, and 5 bases lay outside the gene matches. The CDR3 DNA reads as TGTGCCAGCAGCCAAGATAGCGGGGGGGCAGAGTACGAGCAGTACTTC. It specifies CASSQDSGGAEYEQYF.

The J gene is TRBJ2-5, the V gene TRBV11-2, with D maybe TRBD1 (6 bases). V shed 5 bases and J shed 1 base, with 11 bases lying between them. CDR1 SGHAT and CDR2 FQNNGV come from the germline V gene. The CDR3 is 14 amino acids. The CDR3 sequence: CASSHHRAQETQYF. The CDR3 DNA is TGTGCCAGCAGCCACCACAGGGCCCAAGAGACCCAGTACTTC.

The chain couples TRBV2 to TRBJ1-4, with 8 bases aligning to TRBD1. V was clipped by 5 bases and J by 4 bases; unmatched bases: 9. The CDR3 runs 16 residues. The V gene's germline CDR1 is SNHLY and CDR2 FYNNEI. CDR3 sequence: CASSQQGGGLNEKLFF. DNA of the CDR3: TGTGCCAGCAGTCAACAGGGGGGGGGCCTTAATGAAAAACTGTTTTTT. Full variable domain (remainder filled in from reference TRBV2 and TRBJ1-4): EPEVTQTPSHQVTQMGQEVILRCVPISNHLYFYWYRQILGQKVEFLVSFYNNEISEKSEIFDDQFSVERPDGSNFTLKIRSTKLEDSAMYFCASSQQGGGLNEKLFFGSGTQLSVL.

Details on this clone: This sample includes further DNA sequences coding for the same CDR3. The V and J genes are TRBV2 and TRBJ2-7; 9 bases agree with TRBD2. CDR1 is SNHLY and CDR2 is FYNNEI in the germline V gene. The V gene end was trimmed by 6 bases and the J gene end by 5 bases; junction bases not matched to a gene: 5. The CDR3 runs to 13 residues. CDR3 DNA sequence: TGTGCCAGCAGACCGGGACTAGCCGACGAGCAGTACTTC. Amino acid sequence: CASRPGLADEQYF.

The rearrangement joins TRBV6-5 to TRBJ2-1, with a tentative D call TRBD1 (6 bases). Per the germline V gene, CDR1 is MNHEY and CDR2 is SVGAGI. The V end lost 6 bases, the J end lost 4 bases, and 10 bases lay between the germline ends. This CDR3 has 13 amino acids. This CDR3 is CASRLDRYNEQFF. The DNA of the CDR3 is TGTGCCAGCAGACTTGACAGGTACAATGAGCAGTTCTTC.

The genes are TRBV11-2 and TRBJ1-1; D may be TRBD1 (5 bases). Germline CDR1 reads SGHAT; CDR2 reads FQNNGV. There are 14 residues in the CDR3. Trimming left V 4 bases short and J 9 bases short, with 18 bases between. Here the CDR3 reads CASSSNRGSPKAFF. In DNA, the CDR3 is TGTGCCAGCAGCTCAAATCGGGGGTCACCGAAAGCTTTCTTT.

The chain employs TRBV7-6 and TRBJ1-2, with D possibly TRBD1 on 5 matching bases. The CDR3 loop spans 17 amino acids. The germline gives CDR1 SGHVS, CDR2 FNYEAQ. Between the trimmed V and J ends, which lost 1 base and 6 bases, there was a span of 21 bases. CDR3 loop: CASSLGAAGITSDGYTF. The CDR3 DNA sequence: TGTGCCAGCAGCTTAGGTGCGGCAGGGATAACTTCAGATGGCTACACCTTC.

The gene calls are TRBV10-3 and TRBJ2-7, with no clear D. Trimming cost V 3 bases and J 5 bases, with 8 bases left between them. Per germline, CDR1 ENHRY and CDR2 SYGVKD. CDR3 length: 12 residues. This CDR3 reads CAISDGFDEQYF. CDR3 coding DNA: TGTGCCATCAGTGATGGCTTCGACGAGCAGTACTTC.

The table lists this clone with a count of one. V and J are TRBV6-6 and TRBJ2-7; a weak D match, TRBD1 (5 bases). Trimming cost V 5 bases and J 4 bases, with 12 bases left between them. The length of the CDR3 is 13 residues. Germline CDR1 is MNHNY and CDR2 is SVGAGI (reference sequence). CDR3 nucleotides: TGTGCCAGCAGTACCAGAGACAGTTACGAGCAGTACTTC. Protein: CASSTRDSYEQYF.

This chain uses TRBV4-1 with TRBJ2-1; possible D gene TRBD2, 6 bases. V was trimmed by 3 bases and J by 2 bases, leaving 11 bases between them. Germline lookup yields CDR1 MGHRA and CDR2 YSYEKL. The CDR3 spans 15 residues. CDR3 in DNA: TGCGCCAGCAGCCAGACGCGGGACCCCTACAATGAGCAGTTCTTC. Its protein is CASSQTRDPYNEQFF.

The chain recombines TRBV27 with TRBJ2-2; the D is unclear. V was cut by 5 bases and J by 2 bases, with 18 bases left in between. The CDR3 covers 17 residues. In germline, CDR1 is MNHEY, CDR2 SMNVEV (reference sequence). The CDR3 sequence: CASSPQLLYSNTGELFF. CDR3 nucleotide sequence: TGTGCCAGCAGTCCCCAACTACTCTATAGTAACACCGGGGAGCTGTTTTTT.

This chain uses TRBV19 with TRBJ2-3; TRBD2 aligns across 11 bases. Germline trimming cut 3 bases from V and 0 bases from J; bases unmatched to any gene: 2. The germline CDR1 and CDR2 sequences are LNHDA and SQIVND (reference sequence). The CDR3 loop spans 16 amino acids. This CDR3 is CASSMTSGESTDTQYF. CDR3 nucleotides: TGTGCCAGTAGTATGACTAGCGGGGAGAGCACAGATACGCAGTATTTT. The full variable domain, rest sourced from reference TRBV19 and TRBJ2-3, is DGGITQSPKYLFRKEGQNVTLSCEQNLNHDAMYWYRQDPGQGLRLIYYSQIVNDFQKGDIAEGYSVSREKKESFPLTVTSAQKNPTAFYLCASSMTSGESTDTQYFGPGTRLTVL.

The chain joins TRBV18 to TRBJ2-5; 10 bases match TRBD1. Germline V gene data show CDR1 as KGHSH and CDR2 as LQKENI. V lost 3 bases, J lost 3 bases, and 1 base stayed unmatched. This CDR3 has 14 residues. CDR3 nucleotides: TGTGCCAGCTCACCTGGGACAGGGGAAGAGACCCAGTACTTC. Amino acid sequence: CASSPGTGEETQYF.

On this clone: Other DNA sequences in the sample encode the same CDR3. The chain links TRBV28 to TRBJ2-7; D not resolved. The ends were cut back, 1 base at V and 3 bases at J, with 4 bases in the middle. Per the germline V gene, CDR1 is MDHEN and CDR2 is SYDVKM. There are 12 residues in the CDR3. CDR3 nucleotides: TGTGCCAGCAGTTTATTGAGCTACGAGCAGTACTTC. This codes for CASSLLSYEQYF.

This chain links TRBV7-6 with TRBJ2-3; 16 nucleotides agree with TRBD2. Germline V gene lookup returns CDR1 SGHVS and CDR2 FNYEAQ. The CDR3 contains 16 residues. With 5 bases clipped from V and 5 bases from J, the junction kept 4 bases outside the gene matches. CDR3 amino acids: CASSQGLAGGQDTQYF. CDR3 nucleotide sequence: TGTGCCAGCAGCCAGGGACTAGCGGGGGGGCAAGATACGCAGTATTTT.

This clone was seen only a few times. This chain joins TRBV19 and TRBJ2-3, with TRBD2 identical over 7 bases. The CDR3 consists of 14 residues. Per germline, CDR1 LNHDA and CDR2 SQIVND (reference sequence). V lost 3 bases, J lost 3 bases, and 3 bases stayed unmatched. CDR3 amino acids: CASSILRETDTQYF. The DNA of the CDR3 is TGTGCCAGTAGTATTTTGCGGGAGACAGATACGCAGTATTTT.

The gene calls are TRBV28 and TRBJ2-1; 12 bases are shared with TRBD2. This CDR3 has 17 residues. Looked up from germline, CDR1 is MDHEN and CDR2 is SYDVKM. V gave up 3 bases and J gave up 0 bases; unmatched junction bases: 3. DNA for the CDR3: TGTGCCAGCAGTTTGCTAGCGGGGGGGAACTCCTACAATGAGCAGTTCTTC. It specifies CASSLLAGGNSYNEQFF.

This clone was detected a few times. The gene calls are TRBV10-2 and TRBJ2-5; TRBD1 matches 8 bases. Trimming at V came to 2 bases and at J to 3 bases, leaving 5 bases not matched to a gene. The germline V gene has CDR1 WSHSY and CDR2 SAAADI. There are 15 residues in the CDR3. The chain's CDR3 is CASSEPKQGEETQYF. The CDR3 bases are TGCGCCAGCAGTGAGCCTAAACAGGGGGAAGAGACCCAGTACTTC.

Turning to this clone: The junction and the germline gene differ at one end; a read error may be behind it. The chain has TRBV11-2 and TRBJ2-3; D gene uncertain. Germline V gives CDR1 SGHAT, CDR2 FQNNGV. The CDR3 length is 13 residues. CDR3 bases: TGTGCCAACAGCTTAGCTTATTATGATACGCAGTATTTT. It yields the protein CANSLAYYDTQYF.